This paragraph reports one TCR beta chain. Antigen unknown. The trim removed 6 bases at V and 0 bases at J, leaving 6 bases unmatched. This CDR3 is built from 15 residues. Germline V gene data show CDR1 as MNHEY and CDR2 as SVGAGI. Repertoires were generated with immunoSEQ multiplex PCR, while TCRdb's copy carries only in-frame clones and drops some. Of about 15,000 clones listed, around 90% are singletons. This sample was included in a study of STAT3 mutations in large granular lymphocyte leukemia. Regarding the study as a whole: Every T-cell large granular lymphocyte leukemia patient had at least one immunodominant TCR beta clonotype.

Sample: peripheral blood mononuclear cells. This clonotype was obtained from a woman aged 45-65 years with T-cell large granular lymphocyte leukemia. Some clones in this sample may be carry-over from other donors' samples. The V and J genes are TRBV6-5 and TRBJ1-1; TRBD1 agrees at 8 bases. This CDR3 is CASRLGDRMNTEAFF. Written as DNA, the CDR3 is TGTGCCAGCAGGCTAGGGGACAGGATGAACACTGAAGCTTTCTTT.